Described below is a single T cell receptor beta chain sequence and its context. Which antigen it targets is not known. No qualities accompany the bases; no much larger clone lies one base away. TCR beta libraries were generated from genomic DNA with the immunoSEQ kit, following the manufacturer's recommendations. For library preparation, a first multiplex PCR was performed with proprietary primers, followed by a second PCR in which unique barcodes were added, and bead cleanups were performed after each round. Each sample batch included a kit-provided positive control reaction and a negative control reaction. The final libraries were assessed on an Agilent 4200 TapeStation D1000 ScreenTape, pooled by volume, and quantified by qPCR. Sequencing was performed on an Illumina NextSeq500 with a MidOutput 150-cycle cartridge, and 156 Read1 and 15 Index1 cycles were run with kit custom primers. The pooled library was loaded at 1.0 pM, with a 20% PhiX control spiked in. For the original study's pipeline: Vendor-processed data were analyzed in R, with a clonotype defined as all T cells sharing the same CDR3 nucleotide sequence. For clone abundance analyses, frequencies were normalized to the 10,000 most abundant clones in each sample. Public T cell clones, which averaged fewer than five per sample, were excluded before analysis. An abundance difference of at least 32-fold between compartments was the criterion for calling clonotypes tumor-enriched or baseline blood-enriched. A beta-binomial differential abundance model was applied to find clonotypes that expanded or contracted between blood time points. Tumor-blood repertoire similarity was measured with the Baroni-Urbani and Buser coefficient, and group comparisons used two-tailed Wilcoxon tests in R. The immuneACCESS repertoire file appears here via TCRdb, limited to in-frame rearrangements. These files lack a portion of the clones; in checked studies, under half of the deficit traces to unresolved V genes, and the cause of the others is not known. The D gene and trimming were derived from the DNA, and the V and J assignments and clone size from that table. The sample table contains some 130,000 clones; only one count was recorded for roughly 77% of them. The top ten hold around 2% of the sample.

The data derive from a study of radiation and T cells in renal cell carcinoma (dated by TCRdb to the early 2020s). For the study in its entirety: The samples were obtained from a clinical trial, where primary renal cell carcinomas were treated with 15 Gy stereotactic body radiation therapy and then removed by nephrectomy 4 weeks afterward. In total, approximately 55 samples, comprising 26 tumors and around 27 peripheral blood samples, were subjected to TCR beta sequencing. A total of 4,016,671 unique CDR3 nucleotide sequences, encoding 2.5 million to 3 million unique CDR3 amino acid sequences, were found across all 50 or so samples. On the study overall, not on this receptor specifically: An increase in top tumor clonotypes in blood was observed from baseline to 2 weeks post-radiation, followed by contraction by 4 weeks, which was taken to suggest transient expansion of tumor-resident clones. With a single-armed trial design, the study had no way to address how radiation dose or scheduling affects the TCR repertoire. Tracking of blood repertoire dynamics stopped at about 4 weeks after treatment, with no follow-up past that point. Because no pretreatment tumor biopsies were available, whether clonotypes were present in the tumor at baseline could not be determined.

There are 14 amino acids in the CDR3, from cysteine to phenylalanine inclusive. Only the CDR3 DNA is retained, 42 bases long and in frame from the first base. CDR1 SGHRS and CDR2 YFSETQ were looked up in the germline V gene. After removal of 2 bases from V and 1 base from J, the junction retains 0 bases not matched to a gene. The time point label of this sample denotes: blood 2 weeks post-SBRT. The treatment or condition label here, explained by the study, means: 15 Gy SBRT to primary tumor, nephrectomy 4 weeks later. To track tumor-enriched clonotypes, serial peripheral blood was sampled from radiation-treated patients at baseline and at 2 weeks and 4 weeks after SBRT. Every patient had renal cell carcinoma of clear cell pathology. Genomic DNA for TCR sequencing was prepared using the QIAamp DNA Blood Mini Kit (Qiagen). The analyses included only samples that passed all quality control checks.

The sample here was blood, taken from a patient whose treatment included radiotherapy and nephrectomy. The receptor comes from an older woman with renal cell carcinoma. The V and J segments used are TRBV5-1 and TRBJ2-5; 9 junctional bases match TRBD1. The CDR3: CASSLQGAQETQYF. DNA sequence: TGCGCCAGCAGCTTACAGGGGGCCCAAGAGACCCAGTACTTC.